The 7 T cell receptor beta chains presented below share a single source sample, sequenced in a study of tumor-infiltrating lymphocytes in primary liver carcinoma. Unsorted bulk tissue of about 20-32 mg yielded co-extracted RNA and DNA. From 450 to 600 ng total RNA, TCR beta cDNA was generated with a primer in the constant region. Libraries of TCR beta came from three nested multiplex PCR rounds with slightly modified ARM-PCR. TRBV1-TRBV30 forward primers paired with a C-beta reverse primer drove the first two PCR rounds, about 10 cycles each. One entry per CDR3 protein results from TCRdb running MiXCR on the multiplex PCR reads. The data hold over 95,000 distinct CDR3 sequences, with about three quarters observed a single time. Material: liver tumor tissue from sampling region 5. Subset in this sample: tumor region T5, tumor centre. The receptors come from a woman aged 55-69 years with primary liver carcinoma and hepatitis B virus infection.

Notes on this clonotype: The conserved phenylalanine or tryptophan is not found at the CDR3 terminus, so this likely reflects a read error. The rearrangement links TRBV11-2 to TRBJ2-3; 7 bases align to TRBD2. V lost 5 bases and J lost 0; bases outside the gene matches: 20. Germline CDR1 reads SGHAT; CDR2 reads FQNNGV. CDR3 length: 20 residues. The CDR3 DNA is TGTGCCAGCAGCCCCTACGCAATAGGGCTAGCGGCCCAAAGCACAGATACGCAGTATCTC. Translated, it gives CASSPYAIGLAAQSTDTQYL.

This clonotype was detected a few times. Being one base from a much bigger clone, this may be a read error. The rearrangement links TRBV29-1 to TRBJ2-6, with D uncertain. The CDR3 sequence is 13 residues long. The germline gives CDR1 SQVTM, CDR2 ANQGSEA. Deletions cut 7 bases from V and 1 base from J, with 8 bases between. In DNA form, the CDR3 reads TGCAGCGCCAGTAAGTCTGGGGCCAACGTCCTGACTTTC. Encoded protein: CSASKSGANVLTF.

About this clonotype itself: This CDR3 fails to terminate in the conserved phenylalanine or tryptophan, so it likely reflects a read error. J is TRBJ2-2 and V is TRBV5-1, with TRBD1 matching 9 bases. V trimming: 4 bases; J trimming: 7 bases; junction bases outside the gene matches: 8. CDR1 and CDR2 (germline): SGHRS, YFSETQ. The CDR3 is 15 amino acids. The CDR3 is CASSVTGGAGGELFL. CDR3 in DNA: TGCGCCAGCAGCGTCACAGGGGGCGCGGGCGGGGAGCTGTTTCTT.

Points on this clonotype: The junction shows a germline mismatch at one end, possibly a read error. The chain couples TRBV14 to TRBJ2-1, with 13 nucleotides matching TRBD2. The CDR3 length is 15 residues. CDR1 and CDR2 (germline): SGHDN, FVKESK. CDR3 DNA: TGTGCCAACAGCCAGGGACTAGCGGGATACAATGAGCAGTTCTTC. Its translation: CANSQGLAGYNEQFF.

This chain links TRBV19 with TRBJ2-1; 11 bases match TRBD2. Trimming took 6 bases from V and 4 from J; bases not matched to a gene: 5. Germline lookup yields CDR1 LNHDA and CDR2 SQIVND (reference sequence). The CDR3 is made up of 15 amino acids. The CDR3 region is CASSLRTSGYNEQFF. CDR3 DNA sequence: TGTGCCAGTAGCCTCCGGACTAGCGGGTACAATGAGCAGTTCTTC.

A word on this clonotype: Mismatch with germline at one junction end may stem from a read error. The V and J genes are TRBV11-2 and TRBJ2-1; tentative D call: TRBD1 (5 bases). The CDR3 runs to 14 residues. Germline assignment: CDR1 SGHAT and CDR2 FQNNGV. As DNA, the CDR3 is TGCGCCAGCAGCTTAGCAGGGCTCTACAATGAGCGGTTCTTC. This codes for CASSLAGLYNERFF.

Worth noting for this clonotype: An end of the junction does not agree with germline; a read error may underlie this. In DNA, the CDR3 is TGTGCCAGCAGTTTCAGTCCACAGATAAGCAATCAACCCCAGCAATTT. Protein product: CASSFSPQISNQPQQF. J is TRBJ1-5 and V is TRBV12-3 or TRBV12-4; D uncertain. The CDR3 sequence is 16 residues long.